The rows below give T cell receptor beta chains drawn from one sample of a study of type 1 regulatory T cells. MiXCR, run by TCRdb on the reads, gives a single entry per CDR3 protein. Among some 71,000 distinct CDR3 sequences, less than 25% were seen once, and the ten largest hold roughly 8.3%. These receptors' antigens are unknown. The sample comprised cultured type 1 regulatory T (Tr1) cells, either the whole culture or a sorted fraction (not recorded which). All receptors come from a human donor in good health. The conserved cysteine and the conserved F or W are not part of the CDR3 here. Each record gives: clone size, V gene, J gene, CDR3 protein. A clone size is listed for some rows: how often the clone was seen (once, few, many), or a class if it is expanded.

clone size: .; V gene: TRBV19; J gene: TRBJ2-7; CDR3 protein: ASSIDPATNSYEQY
clone size: .; V gene: TRBV27; J gene: TRBJ2-3; CDR3 protein: ASSSPSGDTDTQY
clone size: few; V gene: TRBV5-6; J gene: TRBJ2-1; CDR3 protein: ASSLVRGANEQF
clone size: .; V gene: TRBV5-1; J gene: TRBJ2-1; CDR3 protein: ASSLDASYNEQF
clone size: .; V gene: TRBV10-3; J gene: TRBJ1-1; CDR3 protein: ATSPGTVNTEAF
clone size: .; V gene: TRBV27; J gene: TRBJ2-5; CDR3 protein: ASSPGDRRTETQY
clone size: .; V gene: TRBV20-1; J gene: TRBJ2-1; CDR3 protein: TPVAGVHNEQF
clone size: .; V gene: TRBV19; J gene: TRBJ2-6; CDR3 protein: ARGSGANVLT
clone size: .; V gene: TRBV20-1; J gene: TRBJ1-2; CDR3 protein: SAPRVNYGYT
clone size: many; V gene: TRBV20-1; J gene: TRBJ1-5; CDR3 protein: SAILTANQPQH
clone size: .; V gene: TRBV27; J gene: TRBJ1-1; CDR3 protein: ASSHTWDTEAF
clone size: few; V gene: TRBV7-8; J gene: TRBJ2-7; CDR3 protein: ASSWTGAREQY
clone size: .; V gene: TRBV6-6; J gene: TRBJ2-1; CDR3 protein: ASRASRSQF
clone size: .; V gene: TRBV7-2; J gene: TRBJ2-7; CDR3 protein: ASSLAGEEKQY
clone size: few; V gene: TRBV3-1; J gene: TRBJ1-6; CDR3 protein: ASSPGTSAPLH
clone size: .; V gene: TRBV5-6; J gene: TRBJ2-7; CDR3 protein: ASSEGLSSYEQY
clone size: .; V gene: TRBV20-1; J gene: TRBJ2-2; CDR3 protein: SATKGVDTGELF
clone size: .; V gene: TRBV30; J gene: TRBJ2-5; CDR3 protein: AWSGTGVPETQY
clone size: .; V gene: TRBV28; J gene: TRBJ2-7; CDR3 protein: ACWTGGSSSSYEQY
clone size: .; V gene: TRBV4-2; J gene: TRBJ2-7; CDR3 protein: ASSQSGAYEQY
clone size: few; V gene: TRBV18; J gene: TRBJ2-7; CDR3 protein: ASSAPRGYEQY
clone size: .; V gene: TRBV9; J gene: TRBJ2-7; CDR3 protein: ASSGTGYEQY
clone size: few; V gene: TRBV12-3/TRBV12-4; J gene: TRBJ2-5; CDR3 protein: ASSFGRRQETQY
clone size: .; V gene: TRBV7-3; J gene: TRBJ2-1; CDR3 protein: ASSVTSASNEQF
clone size: few; V gene: TRBV20-1; J gene: TRBJ2-1; CDR3 protein: SARVLAGGNYNEQF
clone size: .; V gene: TRBV18; J gene: TRBJ2-3; CDR3 protein: ASSPLVLTDTQY
clone size: many; V gene: TRBV9; J gene: TRBJ2-7; CDR3 protein: ASSVFQTGTSMGYEQY
clone size: few; V gene: TRBV7-2; J gene: TRBJ2-7; CDR3 protein: ASSFFQGSYEQY
clone size: many; V gene: TRBV3-1; J gene: TRBJ2-2; CDR3 protein: ASSQRGAGELF
clone size: many; V gene: TRBV2; J gene: TRBJ2-1; CDR3 protein: ASSERTTGLGEQF
clone size: many; V gene: TRBV20-1; J gene: TRBJ1-5; CDR3 protein: SASPWGGNQPQH
clone size: .; V gene: TRBV28; J gene: TRBJ2-1; CDR3 protein: ASTGGSSYNEQF
clone size: .; V gene: TRBV12-3/TRBV12-4; J gene: TRBJ2-3; CDR3 protein: ASSPGLADTQY